Listed below are T cell receptor beta chains from one sample, sequenced in a study of CD8+ T cells in alopecia areata. Generated by immunoSEQ multiplex PCR, the TCRdb table keeps only in-frame clones and is missing some. Here the sample spans about 120,000 clones, around 58% being singletons. The sample was CD8+ T cells sorted from blood, taken at week 4, from a patient treated with tofacitinib. Every receptor here comes from a human donor with alopecia areata. CDR3s include the opening cysteine and the closing phenylalanine or tryptophan. Each record gives: D gene, J gene, V gene, clone size, CDR3 DNA, CDR3 protein. The D gene is left open where the match is weak. Clone size is shown for a subset of rows, as once, few, many or a class of expanded clone.

. TRBJ2-7 TRBV29-1 . TGCAGCGTTGAGCTCCGGGACCGCAACTCCTACGAGCAGTACTTC CSVELRDRNSYEQYF
. TRBJ2-4 TRBV5-6 . TGTGCCAGCAGCTTGGTCCGACAGGCCAAAAACATTCAGTACTTC CASSLVRQAKNIQYF
TRBD1 TRBJ2-7 TRBV15 . TGTGCCACCAGCGGGGACAGCTACGAGCAGTACTTC CATSGDSYEQYF
. TRBJ2-1 TRBV6-5 . TGTGCCAGCAGCCCGACTAGTGATGAGCAGTTCTTC CASSPTSDEQFF
TRBD1 TRBJ2-5 TRBV30 once TGTGCCTGGTCCCGGGACAGTGAAGAGACCCAGTACTTC CAWSRDSEETQYF
TRBD2 TRBJ2-7 TRBV28 . TGTGCCAGCAGCCTTAGGGGGGCTAGCGGGGAGCAGTACTTC CASSLRGASGEQYF
. TRBJ2-3 TRBV14 . TGTGCCAGCAGTCCTTGGACAGATACGCAGTATTTT CASSPWTDTQYF
. TRBJ2-5 TRBV4-3 few TGCGCCAGCAGCCAAGAGGCAGGGCGATGGGAAGAGACCCAGTACTTC CASSQEAGRWEETQYF
. TRBJ1-1 TRBV5-4 large TGTGCCAGCAGCTTGATCGGGTTTGGGGCCATGAACACTGAAGCTTTCTTT CASSLIGFGAMNTEAFF
. TRBJ2-1 TRBV30 . TGTGCCTGGAGGGAATACAATGAGCAGTTCTTC CAWREYNEQFF
TRBD2 TRBJ2-2 TRBV4-1 . TGCGCCAGCAGCCAAGGGTATAGCGGGGTAGTCGGGGAGCTGTTTTTT CASSQGYSGVVGELFF
TRBD1 TRBJ1-5 TRBV28 . TGTGCCGGGACAGCACAGGGCAATCAGCCCCAGCATTTT CAGTAQGNQPQHF
TRBD1 TRBJ1-4 TRBV4-1 . TGCGCCAGCAGCCTGAGACAGCCAAGGGTCCTGAGACAGGGGGGGGATGAAAAACTGTTTTTT CASSLRQPRVLRQGGDEKLFF
. TRBJ1-5 TRBV30 . TGTGCCTGGCTGCTCGACGGTAGCAATCAGCCCCAGCATTTT CAWLLDGSNQPQHF
. TRBJ1-4 TRBV13 . TGTGCCAGCAGCTCCACTCCCGGGGTCGCACGGGAAAAACTGTTTTTT CASSSTPGVAREKLFF
TRBD2 TRBJ2-2 TRBV5-1 few TGCGCCAGCAGAGCGGGGGTAGGAGTCAACACCGGGGAGCTGTTTTTT CASRAGVGVNTGELFF